The 29 T cell receptor beta chains below were found in one sample sequenced in a study of T cell responses to AZD1222 COVID-19 vaccine. Produced via immunoSEQ multiplex PCR; TCRdb's table is partial and in-frame only. The table has some 150,000 clones, more than 70% seen once; the top ten hold about 16%. The input for sequencing was peripheral blood, taken on day 0 of AZD1222 vaccination. The source of these receptors is an adult in good health.

V and J are TRBV9 and TRBJ1-1; a weak D match, TRBD1 (5 bases). This CDR3 is 16 amino acids long. Deletions cut 3 bases from V and 1 base from J, with 16 bases between. Germline CDR1 is SGDLS and CDR2 is YYNGEE. The CDR3 region has the DNA TGTGCCAGCAGCGGGCTAAGTTTGGGGGGGAACACTGAAGCTTTCTTT. Translated, it gives CASSGLSLGGNTEAFF.

The J gene is TRBJ1-5, the V gene TRBV6-5; 7 positions match TRBD1. With V trimmed by 0 bases and J by 1 base, 3 bases remained unmatched. Germline lookup yields CDR1 MNHEY and CDR2 SVGAGI. The CDR3 totals 16 residues. The CDR3 protein is CASSYSGTASNQPQHF. The CDR3 DNA sequence: TGTGCCAGCAGTTACTCGGGGACAGCGAGCAATCAGCCCCAGCATTTT.

This chain uses TRBV7-9 with TRBJ2-3; D is undetermined. V was clipped by 5 bases and J by 4 bases, with 13 bases between them. The germline V gene has CDR1 SEHNR and CDR2 FQNEAQ (reference sequence). The CDR3 consists of 14 residues. The CDR3 nucleotides are TGTGCCAGCAGCCCCGGTGGTGGATCAGATACGCAGTATTTT. As protein: CASSPGGGSDTQYF.

This chain joins TRBV18 and TRBJ1-5; 7 nucleotides agree with TRBD1. The length of the CDR3 is 17 residues. Germline trimming cut 2 bases from V and 2 bases from J; bases unmatched to any gene: 9. The germline CDR1 and CDR2 sequences are KGHSH and LQKENI. CDR3 sequence (DNA): TGTGCCAGCTCACCATCTTTAGGGGGCGGCGGCAATCAGCCCCAGCATTTT. This encodes CASSPSLGGGGNQPQHF.

This sequence joins TRBV19 and TRBJ2-5; D perhaps matches TRBD1 (6 bases). The CDR3 is 13 amino acids. The V gene lost 2 bases and the J gene lost 5 bases, with 9 bases spanning the gap. The V gene's germline CDR1 is LNHDA and CDR2 SQIVND (reference sequence). The CDR3 is CASSISRGETQYF. CDR3 bases: TGTGCCAGTAGTATAAGTAGGGGGGAGACCCAGTACTTC.

A few counts support this clone. This sequence joins TRBV28 and TRBJ1-2; D perhaps matches TRBD1 (5 bases). CDR1 is MDHEN and CDR2 is SYDVKM in the germline V gene. Trimming took off 6 bases at V and 4 bases at J, with 12 bases between the two ends. The length of the CDR3 is 13 residues. CDR3 DNA: TGTGCCAGCAGAGGGGCTGATTTCTATGGCTACACCTTC. Translating it yields CASRGADFYGYTF.

This rearrangement joins TRBV9 to TRBJ2-1; 10 bases align to TRBD2. V lost 3 bases and J lost 1; bases outside the gene matches: 1. The CDR3 contains 15 residues. Per the germline V gene, CDR1 is SGDLS and CDR2 is YYNGEE. CDR3 nucleotide sequence: TGTGCCAGCAGCGATAGCGGGGGGTCCTACAATGAGCAGTTCTTC. This codes for CASSDSGGSYNEQFF.

The chain uses TRBV4-1 and TRBJ1-3; weak D call: TRBD1 (5 bases). The germline CDR1 and CDR2 sequences are MGHRA and YSYEKL. Trimming pared 4 bases from V and 4 bases from J, leaving 11 bases between. The CDR3 covers 14 residues. DNA of the CDR3: TGCGCCAGCAGCCCGGGGACGTCGGGAAACACCATATATTTT. Protein product: CASSPGTSGNTIYF.

The V and J genes are TRBV27 and TRBJ2-5, with 10 bases identical to TRBD1. With 4 bases clipped from V and 2 bases from J, the junction kept 4 bases outside the gene matches. There are 15 residues in the CDR3. CDR1 MNHEY and CDR2 SMNVEV come from the germline V gene (reference sequence). CDR3 nucleotide sequence: TGTGCCAGCAGTTGGGGACAGGGGTCGCAAGAGACCCAGTACTTC. Encoded protein: CASSWGQGSQETQYF.

The chain carries TRBV4-1 and TRBJ2-4; the match to TRBD2 covers 10 bases. V lost 0 bases, J lost 0 bases, and 8 bases stayed unmatched. From germline, CDR1 is MGHRA and CDR2 YSYEKL. The CDR3 spans 19 residues. The CDR3 coding sequence is TGCGCCAGCAGCCAAGATCGCCGAGCGGGGGGGTTAGCCAAAAACATTCAGTACTTC. Translated: CASSQDRRAGGLAKNIQYF.

The chain recombines TRBV3-1 (or the pseudogene TRBV3-2) with TRBJ2-1; 10 bases line up with TRBD2. CDR1 is LGHDT and CDR2 is YNNKEL in the germline V gene (reference sequence). V was clipped by 5 bases and J by 8 bases; unmatched bases: 9. CDR3 length equals 15 residues. The CDR3 bases are TGTGCCAGCAGCGCAGCTAGCGGGGGATGGGATGAGCAGTTCTTC. Translating gives CASSAASGGWDEQFF.

This clone was detected only once. The chain is built from TRBV5-1 and TRBJ1-6, with D hard to call. CDR1 and CDR2 (germline): SGHRS, YFSETQ. Trimming removed 4 bases from V and 11 bases from J, with 16 bases in between. The CDR3 has 14 residues. As DNA, the CDR3 is TGCGCCAGCAGCCCTGGTGCCTTTCCTACACCCCTCCACTTT. Protein product: CASSPGAFPTPLHF.

The CDR3 DNA reads as TGTGCCAGTATCTCGGGCAGGCCCAATCAGCCCCAGCATTTT. It is translated as CASISGRPNQPQHF. This chain connects TRBV19 to TRBJ1-5; the D is unclear. Per germline, CDR1 LNHDA and CDR2 SQIVND (reference sequence). This CDR3 is built from 14 residues. V shed 7 bases and J shed 3 bases, with 13 bases lying between them.

This chain's CDR3 is CASSLAIGGRGYTF. CDR3 DNA: TGCGCCAGCAGCTTGGCCATAGGGGGCAGGGGCTACACCTTC. This chain links TRBV5-1 with TRBJ1-2; TRBD1 matches at 7 bases. CDR1 SGHRS and CDR2 YFSETQ come from the germline V gene. This CDR3 spans 14 amino acids. The junction had 7 bases not matched to a gene; V was cut back by 0 bases and J by 8 bases.

The chain combines TRBV2 with TRBJ1-5; D is possibly TRBD1 (5 bases). CDR1 is SNHLY, CDR2 FYNNEI, per germline. Trimming stripped 7 bases from V and 2 bases from J, with 12 bases between. This CDR3 has 14 residues. The CDR3 DNA reads TGTGCCAGCAACGGGGGTGAGGGCAATCAGCCCCAGCATTTT. Amino acid sequence: CASNGGEGNQPQHF.

The V call is TRBV14, the J call TRBJ1-1; D remains ambiguous. Trimming stripped 3 bases from V and 0 bases from J, with 8 bases between. Germline lookup yields CDR1 SGHDN and CDR2 FVKESK. The CDR3 length is 14 residues. In DNA, the CDR3 is TGTGCCAGCAGCCACCCGGGATTGAACACTGAAGCTTTCTTT. It yields the protein CASSHPGLNTEAFF.

The chain is built from TRBV6-5 and TRBJ2-3, with a tentative D call TRBD1 (5 bases). Germline CDR1 is MNHEY and CDR2 is SVGAGI. The length of the CDR3 is 16 residues. Trimming cost V 4 bases and J 0 bases, with 14 bases left between them. Here the CDR3 reads CASSFWTTSSTDTQYF. CDR3 coding DNA: TGTGCCAGCAGTTTCTGGACAACTTCTAGCACAGATACGCAGTATTTT.

The V gene is TRBV11-2, the J gene TRBJ1-1, with TRBD1 as a possible D gene (5 bases). This CDR3 comprises 16 residues. Trimming left V 7 bases short and J 7 bases short, with 25 bases between. From germline, CDR1 is SGHAT and CDR2 FQNNGV. CDR3 amino acids: CASTLGVGRFESEAFF. CDR3 DNA: TGTGCCAGCACCCTGGGGGTGGGCAGGTTTGAGAGTGAAGCTTTCTTT. Drawing the rest from reference TRBV11-2 and TRBJ1-1, the complete variable domain is EAGVAQSPRYKIIEKRQSVAFWCNPISGHATLYWYQQILGQGPKLLIQFQNNGVVDDSQLPKDRFSAERLKGVDSTLKIQPAKLEDSAVYLCASTLGVGRFESEAFFGQGTRLTVV.

This clone has only a few counts. Other DNA variants within this sample encode the same CDR3. The chain carries TRBV6-5 and TRBJ1-2, with D possibly TRBD1 on 5 matching bases. Germline loops: CDR1 MNHEY, CDR2 SVGAGI. The CDR3 has 13 residues. V was pared by 6 bases and J by 6 bases, with 14 bases between. This CDR3 is CASSPDRVDGYTF. In nucleotides, the CDR3 is TGTGCCAGCAGCCCCGACAGAGTAGATGGCTACACCTTC.

The sample holds a few counts of this clone. The V call is TRBV5-1, the J call TRBJ1-1; D may be TRBD1 (6 bases). Per germline, CDR1 SGHRS and CDR2 YFSETQ. This CDR3 has 15 amino acids. Trimming removed 7 bases at V and 1 base at J, with 17 bases between. CDR3 sequence: CASCPSWGQNTEAFF. For the CDR3, the DNA is TGCGCCAGCTGCCCTAGCTGGGGGCAGAACACTGAAGCTTTCTTT.

The V gene is TRBV20-1, the J gene TRBJ2-3, with 9 bases matching TRBD2. The CDR3 has 14 residues. J gave up 3 bases and V 3 bases, and 4 bases lay outside the gene matches. The germline gives CDR1 DFQATT, CDR2 SNEGSKA (reference sequence). CDR3 nucleotide sequence: TGCAGTGCTAGTACGACTAGCGGTACAGATACGCAGTATTTT. It yields the protein CSASTTSGTDTQYF.

This rearrangement joins TRBV28 to TRBJ1-4, with D hard to call. The V end was cut by 7 bases, the J end by 8 bases, with 20 bases between. Germline V gives CDR1 MDHEN, CDR2 SYDVKM. The CDR3 consists of 15 residues. The CDR3 nucleotides are TGTGCCAGCACCCTGTATGGCCTCCTGGGGGAAAAACTGTTTTTT. This gives the protein CASTLYGLLGEKLFF.

A single count supports this clone. V gene TRBV29-1 combines with J gene TRBJ2-3, with 12 positions matching TRBD2. The germline V gene encodes CDR1 SQVTM and CDR2 ANQGSEA. V shed 1 base and J 1 base; nucleotides not matched to a gene: 0. The CDR3 has 15 residues. In DNA, the CDR3 is TGCAGCGTTGAAGGACTAGCGGGGGGCACAGATACGCAGTATTTT. It specifies CSVEGLAGGTDTQYF.

This chain connects TRBV2 to TRBJ2-3; 10 positions match TRBD2. V was pared by 5 bases and J by 0 bases, with 2 bases of the junction left unmatched. This CDR3 is built from 15 residues. Germline V lookup: CDR1 SNHLY, CDR2 FYNNEI. The CDR3 is CASSLAGVSTDTQYF. The CDR3 nucleotides read TGTGCCAGCAGTCTAGCGGGGGTTAGCACAGATACGCAGTATTTT.

This chain's CDR3 is CASSMTGYNQPQHF. The CDR3 region has the DNA TGTGCCAGCAGTATGACAGGTTACAATCAGCCCCAGCATTTT. This chain uses TRBV28 with TRBJ1-5, with D maybe TRBD1 (6 bases). CDR1 MDHEN and CDR2 SYDVKM come from the germline V gene. The CDR3 extends over 14 amino acids. Trimming took off 5 bases at V and 3 bases at J, with 11 bases between the two ends. Combining the CDR3 with reference TRBV28 and TRBJ1-5 gives the whole variable domain DVKVTQSSRYLVKRTGEKVFLECVQDMDHENMFWYRQDPGLGLRLIYFSYDVKMKEKGDIPEGYSVSREKKERFSLILESASTNQTSMYLCASSMTGYNQPQHFGDGTRLSIL.

This chain joins TRBV18 and TRBJ2-7, with no clear D. This CDR3 has 14 amino acids. CDR1 and CDR2 from the germline V gene are KGHSH and LQKENI. Deletions cut 2 bases from V and 0 bases from J, with 8 bases between. This chain's CDR3 is CASSPGQSSYEQYF. The CDR3 DNA reads as TGTGCCAGCTCACCAGGCCAAAGCTCCTACGAGCAGTACTTC.

The J gene is TRBJ1-3, the V gene TRBV5-6; TRBD1 is a possible D gene (6 bases). This CDR3 spans 16 amino acids. Deletions cut 4 bases from V and 0 bases from J, with 14 bases between. Germline assignment: CDR1 SGHDT and CDR2 YYEEEE. CDR3 nucleotide sequence: TGTGCCAGCAGCAACAGGGTTTTCGACTCTGGAAACACCATATATTTT. It codes for CASSNRVFDSGNTIYF.

V and J are TRBV25-1 and TRBJ1-2, with D unresolved. This CDR3 has 11 amino acids. Looked up from germline, CDR1 is MGHDK and CDR2 is SYGVNS. V lost 4 bases to trimming and J lost 6 bases, with 6 bases between them. The DNA of the CDR3 is TGTGCCAGCAGTGCAGGCAATGGCTACACCTTC. This translates into CASSAGNGYTF.

The rearrangement joins TRBV28 to TRBJ1-6; D call uncertain. The V gene's germline CDR1 is MDHEN and CDR2 SYDVKM. V dropped 1 base and J dropped 10 bases, with 5 bases sitting between them. The CDR3 consists of 12 residues. The CDR3 spells CASSLSGSPLHF. The CDR3 DNA reads TGTGCCAGCAGTTTATCGGGGTCACCCCTCCACTTT.